This is a list of T cell receptor beta chains from one sample in a study of OX40 agonist ivuxolimab in advanced cancers. Repertoires were generated with immunoSEQ multiplex PCR, while TCRdb's copy carries only in-frame clones and drops some. The sample lists 9,500 to 15,000 clones; roughly 77% were seen once. Sequenced here: CD4+ or CD8+ T cells sorted from blood, sampled in a trial of the OX40 agonist ivuxolimab. Every receptor here comes from an adult with an advanced solid tumor such as melanoma, head and neck, liver or kidney cancer. Both conserved end residues are part of each CDR3. A D gene is named only where the DNA matches it firmly. Size is omitted from some rows. Given values are once, few, many or a class for expanded clones.

d_gene: NA; v_gene: TRBV28; j_gene: TRBJ2-7; abundance: once; CDR3nt: TGTGCCAGCAGTTTTTCCGGCAGAGCCTACGAGCAGTACTTC; CDR3aa: CASSFSGRAYEQYF
d_gene: NA; v_gene: TRBV30; j_gene: TRBJ2-3; abundance: NA; CDR3nt: TGTGCCTGGAGTACACCGACTCCCGGGGAGCCGGATTTT; CDR3aa: CAWSTPTPGEPDF
d_gene: TRBD1; v_gene: TRBV28; j_gene: TRBJ2-7; abundance: NA; CDR3nt: TGTGCCAGCCAACCGGGACAGTCCTACGAGCAGTACTTC; CDR3aa: CASQPGQSYEQYF
d_gene: NA; v_gene: TRBV15; j_gene: TRBJ2-4; abundance: NA; CDR3nt: TGTGCCACCAGCAGAGATTCCCCTACTACGGGGCCATCAAACATTCAGTACTTC; CDR3aa: CATSRDSPTTGPSNIQYF
d_gene: NA; v_gene: TRBV28; j_gene: TRBJ2-7; abundance: once; CDR3nt: TGTGCCAGCAGTGCCACAGGGGGGGCGCGGCACTACGAGCAGTACTTC; CDR3aa: CASSATGGARHYEQYF
d_gene: NA; v_gene: TRBV7-8; j_gene: TRBJ1-5; abundance: NA; CDR3nt: TGTGCCAGCAGCTTAGGTTTTGGCAACAATCAGCCCCAGCATTTT; CDR3aa: CASSLGFGNNQPQHF
d_gene: TRBD1; v_gene: TRBV7-9; j_gene: TRBJ2-1; abundance: NA; CDR3nt: TGTGCCAGCAGCCGCAGGGACAGGGCAGACAATGAGCAGTTCTTC; CDR3aa: CASSRRDRADNEQFF
d_gene: NA; v_gene: TRBV11-3; j_gene: TRBJ2-1; abundance: NA; CDR3nt: TGTGCCAGCAGCTTAGAAGGGGGGAGTAATGAGCAGTTCTTC; CDR3aa: CASSLEGGSNEQFF
d_gene: NA; v_gene: TRBV5-1; j_gene: TRBJ2-7; abundance: NA; CDR3nt: TGCGCCAGCACTGGAAATCGGGGAGAGCAGTACTTC; CDR3aa: CASTGNRGEQYF
d_gene: NA; v_gene: TRBV9; j_gene: TRBJ2-5; abundance: NA; CDR3nt: TGTGCCAGCAGCCCGAGTGGACATGGTCAAGAGACCCAGTACTTC; CDR3aa: CASSPSGHGQETQYF
d_gene: NA; v_gene: TRBV7-2; j_gene: TRBJ2-1; abundance: once; CDR3nt: TGTGCCAGCAGCTTATACTTGAGCTCCTACAATGAGCAGTTCTTC; CDR3aa: CASSLYLSSYNEQFF
d_gene: NA; v_gene: TRBV6-5; j_gene: TRBJ2-5; abundance: NA; CDR3nt: TGTGCCAGCGGTTGGGCTCAAGAGACCCAGTACTTC; CDR3aa: CASGWAQETQYF
d_gene: NA; v_gene: TRBV9; j_gene: TRBJ2-2; abundance: NA; CDR3nt: TGTGCCAGCAGCGTAGTGACCGGGGAGCTGTTTTTT; CDR3aa: CASSVVTGELFF
d_gene: TRBD2; v_gene: TRBV4-2; j_gene: TRBJ2-3; abundance: NA; CDR3nt: TGTGCCAGCAGCCAAGCGGTTCAGGCTAGCGGAGGCACAGATACGCAGTATTTT; CDR3aa: CASSQAVQASGGTDTQYF
d_gene: TRBD1; v_gene: TRBV7-9; j_gene: TRBJ2-1; abundance: few; CDR3nt: TGTGCCACCCCACCGGGACAGGGTACACATGAGCAGTTCTTC; CDR3aa: CATPPGQGTHEQFF
d_gene: NA; v_gene: TRBV11-1; j_gene: TRBJ2-1; abundance: few; CDR3nt: TGTGCCAGCAGCGACCACAATGAGCAGTTCTTC; CDR3aa: CASSDHNEQFF
d_gene: NA; v_gene: TRBV27; j_gene: TRBJ2-7; abundance: NA; CDR3nt: TGTGCCAGCAGTTTATCCCTCTCCTACGAGCAGTACTTC; CDR3aa: CASSLSLSYEQYF
d_gene: TRBD1; v_gene: TRBV4-1; j_gene: TRBJ2-7; abundance: NA; CDR3nt: TGCGCCAGCAGCCAGGGGGGACAGGTCGACGAGCAGTACTTC; CDR3aa: CASSQGGQVDEQYF
d_gene: NA; v_gene: TRBV9; j_gene: TRBJ2-7; abundance: NA; CDR3nt: TGTGCCAGCAGCGTAGGAGGGGACGAGCAGTACTTC; CDR3aa: CASSVGGDEQYF
d_gene: NA; v_gene: TRBV15; j_gene: TRBJ1-5; abundance: NA; CDR3nt: TGTGCCACCAGCAGAGGGGGGTATAGCAATCAGCCCCAGCATTTT; CDR3aa: CATSRGGYSNQPQHF
d_gene: TRBD2; v_gene: TRBV27; j_gene: TRBJ2-1; abundance: few; CDR3nt: TGTGCCAGCAGACCTAGCGGGGAACTTAATGAGCAGTTCTTC; CDR3aa: CASRPSGELNEQFF
d_gene: TRBD1; v_gene: TRBV13; j_gene: TRBJ2-2; abundance: NA; CDR3nt: TGTGCCAGCAGCTTAGAGGGGGCGCGGACCGGGGAGCTGTTTTTT; CDR3aa: CASSLEGARTGELFF
d_gene: NA; v_gene: TRBV11-2; j_gene: TRBJ1-4; abundance: NA; CDR3nt: TGTGCCAGCAAACCTCAGGGGAACGAAAAACTGTTTTTT; CDR3aa: CASKPQGNEKLFF
d_gene: TRBD1; v_gene: TRBV29-1; j_gene: TRBJ1-6; abundance: NA; CDR3nt: TGCAGCGTTGCAGGGGGCGCCGGTTCTTATAATTCACCCCTCCACTTT; CDR3aa: CSVAGGAGSYNSPLHF
d_gene: TRBD1; v_gene: TRBV4-3; j_gene: TRBJ2-7; abundance: NA; CDR3nt: TGCGCCAGCAGCCAAGCGCCGGGACAGGGCTACGAGCAGTACTTC; CDR3aa: CASSQAPGQGYEQYF